One sample yielded the 26 T cell receptor beta chains listed below, sequenced in a study of blood T cell repertoires in COVID-19. The method was immunoSEQ multiplex PCR; TCRdb's version includes in-frame clones alone and lacks a portion of them. This table has some 70,000 clones, roughly 85% appearing once. The sequenced sample was peripheral blood. These TCRs come from a woman aged 55-75 years with acute or convalescent COVID-19.

The V call is TRBV4-2, the J call TRBJ2-7; 8 bases line up with TRBD2. V lost 1 base to trimming and J lost 2 bases; unmatched junction nucleotides: 10. Germline CDR1 reads LGHNA; CDR2 reads YNFKEQ. The CDR3 runs 17 residues. In DNA, the CDR3 is TGTGCCAGCAGCCAAGGGGCGGGACTAGTATCGGCCTACGAGCAGTACTTC. It is translated as CASSQGAGLVSAYEQYF.

To note about this clone: In the same sample, other DNA sequences code for this CDR3. The rearrangement uses TRBV24-1 and TRBJ1-5, with D possibly being TRBD1 (6 bases). CDR3 length equals 16 residues. Per the germline V gene, CDR1 is KGHDR and CDR2 is SFDVKD. V lost 5 bases and J lost 2, with 15 bases in between. CDR3 DNA sequence: TGTGCCACCAGTGCACGGGACACCGGGGGCAATCAGCCCCAGCATTTT. This gives the protein CATSARDTGGNQPQHF.

The rearrangement links TRBV3-1 (or the pseudogene TRBV3-2) to TRBJ1-1; D unresolved. Germline lookup yields CDR1 LGHDT and CDR2 YNNKEL (reference sequence). V gave up 3 bases and J gave up 1 base, with 6 bases separating them. CDR3 length: 13 amino acids. CDR3 coding DNA: TGTGCCAGCAGCCAGGCCCAGAACACTGAAGCTTTCTTT. It translates to CASSQAQNTEAFF.

V usage is TRBV5-8 and J usage is TRBJ1-1; TRBD1 aligns across 8 bases. This CDR3 has 15 residues. Germline V lookup: CDR1 SGHTS, CDR2 YDEGEE. V dropped 2 bases and J dropped 1; count of bases not matched to a gene: 4. DNA for the CDR3: TGTGCCAGCAGCTTCAGGGGGCAGGGGAACACTGAAGCTTTCTTT. Encoded protein: CASSFRGQGNTEAFF. The full variable domain, in which reference TRBV5-8 and TRBJ1-1 provide the parts outside the CDR3, is EAGVTQSPTHLIKTRGQQATLRCSPISGHTSVYWYQQALGLGLQFLLWYDEGEERNRGNFPPRFSGRQFPNYSSELNVNALELEDSALYLCASSFRGQGNTEAFFGQGTRLTVV.

CDR3: CASSRYTTGVLDYGYTF. The DNA of the CDR3 is TGTGCCAGCTCACGGTATACAACAGGGGTACTTGACTATGGCTACACCTTC. J is TRBJ1-2 and V is TRBV18; TRBD1 matches 7 bases. The germline gives CDR1 KGHSH, CDR2 LQKENI. The CDR3 covers 17 residues. The ends lost 4 bases at V and 3 bases at J; junction bases unmatched: 14.

This chain links TRBV6-5 with TRBJ1-2, with TRBD1 matching 7 bases. This CDR3 is 14 amino acids long. V trimming: 7 bases; J trimming: 4 bases; junction bases outside the gene matches: 9. Germline CDR1 MNHEY, CDR2 SVGAGI. CDR3 nucleotides: TGTGCCAGCATCCCAAGGGGGCGCGCCTATGGCTACACCTTC. Its translation: CASIPRGRAYGYTF.

DNA of the CDR3: TGCAGTGCTAGTGACCCGCGGCGTGGGGGGGCGGGTGAAGCTTTCTTT. Protein product: CSASDPRRGGAGEAFF. V usage is TRBV20-1 and J usage is TRBJ1-1, with D possibly matching TRBD1 (6 bases). Germline V gene lookup returns CDR1 DFQATT and CDR2 SNEGSKA (reference sequence). This CDR3 is built from 16 residues. Between the trimmed V and J ends, which lost 3 bases and 7 bases, there was a span of 24 bases.

This clone was recorded once. V is TRBV3-1 (or the pseudogene TRBV3-2) and J is TRBJ1-4; tentative D call: TRBD1 (6 bases). Trimming cost V 6 bases and J 4 bases, with 21 bases left between them. Germline CDR1 LGHDT, CDR2 YNNKEL (reference sequence). CDR3 length: 17 residues. CDR3 amino acids: CASSTRGAFNGNEKLFF. The DNA for the CDR3 is TGTGCCAGCAGTACCAGGGGTGCGTTTAACGGTAATGAAAAACTGTTTTTT.

The rearrangement uses TRBV19 and TRBJ1-1; possibly TRBD1 for D (6 bases). The V gene's germline CDR1 is LNHDA and CDR2 SQIVND (reference sequence). The CDR3 is 16 amino acids. V lost 4 bases and J 5 bases, leaving 20 bases between the germline ends. The CDR3 is CASSNGRGKWETEAFF. CDR3 in DNA: TGTGCCAGTAGTAATGGCAGGGGCAAATGGGAGACTGAAGCTTTCTTT.

The chain carries TRBV15 and TRBJ1-2, with D possibly TRBD1 on 6 matching bases. The V gene lost 1 base and the J gene lost 7 bases, with 13 bases spanning the gap. The CDR3 is made up of 14 amino acids. In germline, CDR1 is LNHNV, CDR2 YYDKDF (reference sequence). The CDR3 protein is CATSRGAGAGGYTF. The CDR3 DNA is TGTGCCACCAGCAGAGGGGCGGGGGCAGGTGGCTACACCTTC.

The gene calls are TRBV9 and TRBJ1-3; maybe TRBD1 (5 bases). Per the germline V gene, CDR1 is SGDLS and CDR2 is YYNGEE. The CDR3 spans 15 residues. Trimming pared 5 bases from V and 3 bases from J, leaving 15 bases between. CDR3 coding DNA: TGTGCCAGCAGTCCAGGGCTCCTCCTTGGAAACACCATATATTTT. Translated: CASSPGLLLGNTIYF.

The chain employs TRBV19 and TRBJ2-5, with TRBD1 matching over 7 bases. Germline CDR1 LNHDA, CDR2 SQIVND (reference sequence). The CDR3 runs 15 residues. V lost 7 bases, J lost 5 bases, and 13 bases stayed unmatched. CDR3 region: CASKKQTGVSETQYF. The CDR3 nucleotides read TGTGCCAGTAAAAAGCAAACAGGGGTGTCGGAGACCCAGTACTTC. Combining the CDR3 with reference TRBV19 and TRBJ2-5 gives the whole variable domain DGGITQSPKYLFRKEGQNVTLSCEQNLNHDAMYWYRQDPGQGLRLIYYSQIVNDFQKGDIAEGYSVSREKKESFPLTVTSAQKNPTAFYLCASKKQTGVSETQYFGPGTRLLVL.

The count of this clone is one. The rearrangement links TRBV19 to TRBJ1-5; TRBD1 agrees at 10 bases. The germline V gene has CDR1 LNHDA and CDR2 SQIVND (reference sequence). The V gene end was trimmed by 3 bases and the J gene end by 1 base; junction bases not matched to a gene: 3. The CDR3 is 16 residues long. CDR3 sequence: CASSMLGQGSNQPQHF. The CDR3 bases are TGTGCCAGTAGTATGCTGGGACAGGGGAGCAATCAGCCCCAGCATTTT.

This clone showed up just once. The chain links TRBV6-5 to TRBJ1-3, with 9 positions matching TRBD1. Germline V gene data show CDR1 as MNHEY and CDR2 as SVGAGI. This CDR3 is 16 amino acids long. Unmatched junction bases numbered 7, after V lost 3 bases and J lost 4 bases. CDR3 bases: TGTGCCAGCAGTTATACCGGACAGGGGCCCGGAAACACCATATATTTT. As protein: CASSYTGQGPGNTIYF.

The rearrangement uses TRBV5-1 and TRBJ1-2; TRBD1 aligns across 12 bases. Germline values: CDR1 SGHRS, CDR2 YFSETQ. CDR3 length: 17 amino acids. The V segment lost 3 bases and the J segment 8 bases; nucleotides outside the gene matches: 14. This CDR3 is CASSSPGQGAGYYGYTF. The CDR3, as DNA: TGCGCCAGCAGCTCACCGGGACAGGGGGCTGGGTATTACGGCTACACCTTC.

V gene TRBV7-9 combines with J gene TRBJ2-2; 7 nucleotides align to TRBD1. CDR3 length: 14 residues. The ends lost 2 bases at V and 3 bases at J; junction bases unmatched: 0. The V gene's germline CDR1 is SEHNR and CDR2 FQNEAQ (reference sequence). CDR3 region: CASSLTGDTGELFF. The CDR3 bases are TGTGCCAGCAGCTTAACAGGGGACACCGGGGAGCTGTTTTTT.

The chain recombines TRBV4-1 with TRBJ1-1; D is possibly TRBD1 (6 bases). V was clipped by 4 bases and J by 0 bases, with 21 bases between them. The CDR3 runs 18 residues. Germline CDR1 reads MGHRA; CDR2 reads YSYEKL. CDR3 sequence reads: CASSPTQGDRFMNTEAFF. Written as DNA, the CDR3 is TGCGCCAGCAGCCCCACACAGGGTGACCGTTTTATGAACACTGAAGCTTTCTTT.

The CDR3 loop is CASSRLQGLGTEAFF. Here the CDR3 DNA reads TGTGCCAGCAGCCGCTTACAGGGCCTGGGCACTGAAGCTTTCTTT. The chain has TRBV14 and TRBJ1-1, with D perhaps TRBD1 (6 bases). Germline values: CDR1 SGHDN, CDR2 FVKESK. V was trimmed by 4 bases and J by 4 bases, leaving 16 bases between them. This CDR3 contains 15 residues.

V and J are TRBV2 and TRBJ2-7; possibly TRBD1 for D (5 bases). Looked up from germline, CDR1 is SNHLY and CDR2 is FYNNEI. V was clipped by 2 bases and J by 4 bases, with 12 bases between them. This CDR3 contains 14 residues. The DNA of the CDR3 is TGTGCCAGCAGTGAATCGGCAGGGTTGTACGAGCAGTACTTC. This codes for CASSESAGLYEQYF.

This clone was seen only a few times. V gene TRBV6-5 combines with J gene TRBJ1-4; D ambiguous. The CDR3 consists of 13 residues. V shed 7 bases and J shed 8 bases, with 14 bases lying between them. Germline CDR1 is MNHEY and CDR2 is SVGAGI. The CDR3 DNA reads as TGTGCCAGCACTCCGGGAGGAGGAGAAAAACTGTTTTTT. Its translation is CASTPGGGEKLFF.

The chain is built from TRBV2 and TRBJ2-4; unclear D gene. The CDR3 is 15 residues long. Germline CDR1 and CDR2: SNHLY and FYNNEI. Trimming pared 7 bases from V and 2 bases from J, leaving 15 bases between. In DNA form, the CDR3 reads TGTGCCAGCACTTGGAGCCCCCCACCCAAAAACATTCAGTACTTC. As protein: CASTWSPPPKNIQYF.

This chain joins TRBV6-5 and TRBJ2-7, with D perhaps TRBD1 (6 bases). CDR1 is MNHEY and CDR2 is SVGAGI in the germline V gene. V lost 6 bases and J 0 bases, leaving 12 bases between the germline ends. The CDR3 is 14 amino acids. For the CDR3, the DNA is TGTGCCAGCAGATGGGACATATACTCCTACGAGCAGTACTTC. Its translation is CASRWDIYSYEQYF.

The chain links TRBV2 to TRBJ1-2, with 8 bases identical to TRBD1. Germline trimming cut 2 bases from V and 7 bases from J; bases unmatched to any gene: 6. The CDR3 consists of 14 residues. Germline V gene lookup returns CDR1 SNHLY and CDR2 FYNNEI. CDR3 in amino acids: CASSEQGAKSGYTF. The CDR3 DNA reads TGTGCCAGCAGTGAACAGGGGGCAAAGTCTGGCTACACCTTC.

V is TRBV15 and J is TRBJ2-1; D may be TRBD1 (5 bases). Trimming cost V 2 bases and J 9 bases, with 8 bases left between them. Germline-derived CDR1 and CDR2 are LNHNV and YYDKDF (reference sequence). This CDR3 region has 12 residues. CDR3 DNA: TGTGCCACCAGCAGACAGGGTGGTGAGCAGTTCTTC. This gives the protein CATSRQGGEQFF.

The chain couples TRBV12-3 or TRBV12-4 to TRBJ2-5; no definite D call. This CDR3 is built from 13 residues. V lost 6 bases and J lost 5, with 13 bases in between. The CDR3 loop is CASSSTRWETQYF. The CDR3 nucleotides are TGTGCCAGCAGCTCAACTCGTTGGGAGACCCAGTACTTC.

Here the CDR3 reads CASKSSQGSPYEQYF. DNA for the CDR3: TGCGCCAGCAAAAGCTCCCAGGGGAGTCCCTACGAGCAGTACTTC. V is TRBV5-1 and J is TRBJ2-7, with a weak D call TRBD1 (6 bases). Germline V lookup: CDR1 SGHRS, CDR2 YFSETQ. Between the trimmed V and J ends, which lost 6 bases and 2 bases, there was a span of 18 bases. The CDR3 is 15 residues long.